The clone carrying this TCR beta chain was counted many times. Its target is unknown. The data are from a study of molecular identifiers for immune sequencing clone quantification. At the level of the study: In replicates, RNA taken from about 20,000 or 100,000 naive CD8 cells was divided five ways, and four portions underwent sequencing. Findings and limits, study-wide: Molecules of identical TCR sharing a barcode could underestimate highly expanded clone sizes.

MiXCR, run by TCRdb on the PCR reads, gives a single entry per CDR3 protein. Of 88,000 or so distinct CDR3 sequences in the sample, 20% to 25% were seen once. The V gene lost 4 bases and the J gene lost 3 bases, with 10 bases spanning the gap. Germline CDR1 MNHEY, CDR2 SVGAGI. CDR3 length: 13 amino acids. The sequence was collected from a human donor in good health. Some libraries in this study had Jurkat cell RNA spiked in. The gene calls are TRBV6-5 and TRBJ2-7, with D perhaps TRBD1 (5 bases). The sample taken for sequencing was naive CD8+ T cells from blood, with Jurkat cell RNA spiked in. Stated subset: FACS-sorted CD8+CD4-CCR7+CD45RA+ naive T cells. The CDR3 loop is CASSWGSSYEQYF. DNA of the CDR3: TGTGCCAGCAGTTGGGGCAGCAGCTACGAGCAGTACTTC.